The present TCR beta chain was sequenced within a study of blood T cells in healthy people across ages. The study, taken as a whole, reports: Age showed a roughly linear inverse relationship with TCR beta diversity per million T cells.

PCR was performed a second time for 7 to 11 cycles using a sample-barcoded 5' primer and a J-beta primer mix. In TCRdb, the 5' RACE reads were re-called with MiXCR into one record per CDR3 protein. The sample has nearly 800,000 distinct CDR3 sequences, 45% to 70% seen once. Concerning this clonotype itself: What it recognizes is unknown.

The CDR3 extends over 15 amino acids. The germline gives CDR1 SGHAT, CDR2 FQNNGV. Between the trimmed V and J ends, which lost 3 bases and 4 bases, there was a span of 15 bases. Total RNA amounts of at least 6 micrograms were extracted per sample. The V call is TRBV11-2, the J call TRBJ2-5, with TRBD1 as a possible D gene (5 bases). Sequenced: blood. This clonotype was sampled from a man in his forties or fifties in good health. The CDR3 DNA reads TGTGCCAGCAGCTTGGATAGGGGAAGAGGAGAGACCCAGTACTTC. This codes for CASSLDRGRGETQYF.